This T cell receptor (beta chain) stems from a study of T cell responses to AZD1222 COVID-19 vaccine. Note on this clone: Its antigen is not identified.

Profiling relied on immunoSEQ multiplex PCR, and the TCRdb table lists in-frame clones only, not all of them. The data show around 160,000 clones, 88% seen once. Overall study findings and caveats: Unmutated regions of variants are reportedly targeted by nearly half of spike-specific TCRs. In a largely white British group with more females than males, clonal diversity was possibly underestimated.

V was clipped by 3 bases and J by 1 base, with 13 bases between them. This CDR3 has 16 amino acids. Germline assignment: CDR1 GTSNPN and CDR2 SVGIG (reference sequence). This TCR was sampled from an adult in good health. The rearrangement joins TRBV30 to TRBJ1-6; D is uncertain. The sample was peripheral blood, taken on day 0 of AZD1222 vaccination. The CDR3 DNA is TGTGCCTGGAGAGGGAATGAAGGGTCCTATAATTCACCCCTCCACTTT. Amino acid sequence: CAWRGNEGSYNSPLHF.